This passage covers 15 T cell receptor beta chains from one sample sequenced in a study of T cell responses to AZD1222 COVID-19 vaccine. Here immunoSEQ multiplex PCR was the method, and the copy in TCRdb shows in-frame clones only, minus some. This table has about 120,000 clones, around 82% appearing once. The sequences come from peripheral blood, collected on day 0 of AZD1222 vaccination. The source of these receptors is an adult in good health.

This chain connects TRBV6-2 or TRBV6-3 to TRBJ1-2; the D gene is possibly TRBD1 (6 bases). There are 15 residues in the CDR3. V lost 4 bases to trimming and J lost 4 bases, with 16 bases between them. CDR1 and CDR2 (germline): MNHEY, SVGEGT. Here the CDR3 reads CASSSLGTPVYGYTF. CDR3 nucleotide sequence: TGTGCCAGCAGTTCTTTGGGGACACCCGTCTATGGCTACACCTTC.

This rearrangement joins TRBV9 to TRBJ2-1, with 8 bases that match TRBD1. This CDR3 comprises 15 residues. Germline CDR1 and CDR2: SGDLS and YYNGEE. The V and J ends lost 1 base and 6 bases, in that order; junction bases with no gene match: 6. The CDR3 nucleotides are TGTGCCAGCAGCGTATCCGGACAGGGTAGCAATGAGCAGTTCTTC. Translation gives CASSVSGQGSNEQFF.

The rearrangement joins TRBV5-1 to TRBJ2-5, with 11 bases fitting TRBD2. The V segment lost 4 bases and the J segment 1 base; nucleotides outside the gene matches: 6. This CDR3 has 16 amino acids. The germline CDR1 and CDR2 sequences are SGHRS and YFSETQ. CDR3 region: CASSPGGLAAQETQYF. DNA of the CDR3: TGCGCCAGCAGCCCGGGGGGACTAGCGGCCCAAGAGACCCAGTACTTC.

V and J are TRBV7-8 and TRBJ1-2; 7 bases line up with TRBD1. Germline V gene data show CDR1 as SGHVS and CDR2 as FQNEAQ. V gave up 4 bases and J gave up 5 bases; unmatched junction bases: 7. The CDR3 loop spans 14 amino acids. The CDR3 is CASSSTGFTYGYTF. The CDR3 DNA sequence: TGTGCCAGCAGCTCGACAGGGTTTACGTATGGCTACACCTTC. The whole variable domain, remainder taken from reference TRBV7-8 and TRBJ1-2, is GAGVSQSPRYKVAKRGQDVALRCDPISGHVSLFWYQQALGQGPEFLTYFQNEAQLDKSGLPSDRFFAERPEGSVSTLKIQRTQQEDSAVYLCASSSTGFTYGYTFGSGTRLTVV.

The DNA for the CDR3 is TGTGCCAGCAGACGAGGTAGCGGGGGGGTAACCTACGAGCAGTACTTC. Its translation is CASRRGSGGVTYEQYF. V gene TRBV7-8 combines with J gene TRBJ2-7, with 11 bases identical to TRBD2. V dropped 6 bases and J dropped 2; count of bases not matched to a gene: 9. The CDR3 loop spans 16 amino acids. Germline CDR1 is SGHVS and CDR2 is FQNEAQ. Filled out from reference TRBV7-8 and TRBJ2-7, the complete variable domain reads GAGVSQSPRYKVAKRGQDVALRCDPISGHVSLFWYQQALGQGPEFLTYFQNEAQLDKSGLPSDRFFAERPEGSVSTLKIQRTQQEDSAVYLCASRRGSGGVTYEQYFGPGTRLTVT.

The chain recombines TRBV7-2 with TRBJ1-4, with a weak D call TRBD1 (5 bases). This CDR3 has 14 residues. With 3 bases removed from V and 8 bases from J, the gap between germline ends came to 13 bases. Germline CDR1 reads SGHTA; CDR2 reads FQGNSA. CDR3: CASSLGRQQEKLFF. CDR3 DNA: TGTGCCAGCAGCTTGGGTAGACAGCAAGAAAAACTGTTTTTT.

The chain couples TRBV2 to TRBJ1-2, with D maybe TRBD1 (6 bases). V lost 9 bases, J lost 7 bases, and 18 bases lay in between. Germline values: CDR1 SNHLY, CDR2 FYNNEI. This CDR3 spans 13 amino acids. The CDR3 protein is CASTGTQLGGYTF. The CDR3, as DNA: TGTGCCAGTACCGGGACACAGCTAGGTGGCTACACCTTC.

The chain couples TRBV6-4 to TRBJ2-1, with TRBD1 matching 7 bases. The CDR3 consists of 13 residues. V shed 6 bases, J shed 7 bases, and the junction held 6 bases outside the gene matches. The germline V gene encodes CDR1 MRHNA and CDR2 SNTAGT. The CDR3 spells CASSGDSANEQFF. In DNA, the CDR3 is TGTGCCAGCAGCGGGGACAGCGCTAATGAGCAGTTCTTC.

The V call is TRBV6-5, the J call TRBJ1-6; D is unclear. Germline CDR1 and CDR2: MNHEY and SVGAGI. Trimming removed 6 bases at V and 7 bases at J, with 16 bases between. CDR3 length equals 15 residues. The CDR3 region is CASSLGPRANSPLHF. The CDR3 region has the DNA TGTGCCAGCAGCCTCGGGCCACGGGCGAATTCACCCCTCCACTTT.

The chain couples TRBV5-1 to TRBJ2-2, with 9 bases fitting TRBD2. In germline, CDR1 is SGHRS, CDR2 YFSETQ. V was pared by 4 bases and J by 2 bases, with 9 bases of the junction left unmatched. The CDR3 runs 17 residues. CDR3 protein: CASSQQPGLANTGELFF. The CDR3 DNA sequence: TGCGCCAGCAGCCAACAACCGGGACTAGCCAACACCGGGGAGCTGTTTTTT. Based on the CDR3 plus reference TRBV5-1 and TRBJ2-2, the full variable domain is KAGVTQTPRYLIKTRGQQVTLSCSPISGHRSVSWYQQTPGQGLQFLFEYFSETQRNKGNFPGRFSGRQFSNSRSEMNVSTLELGDSALYLCASSQQPGLANTGELFFGEGSRLTVL.

The rearrangement joins TRBV3-1 (or the pseudogene TRBV3-2) to TRBJ2-2, with a weak D call TRBD2 (7 bases). CDR1 is LGHDT and CDR2 is YNNKEL in the germline V gene (reference sequence). V lost 8 bases and J lost 2, with 15 bases in between. The CDR3 covers 15 residues. The CDR3 sequence is CASRRRGGNTGELFF. Written as DNA, the CDR3 is TGTGCCAGCCGAAGAAGGGGGGGCAACACCGGGGAGCTGTTTTTT.

The chain employs TRBV6-5 and TRBJ2-2; no clear D gene. Germline V gene lookup returns CDR1 MNHEY and CDR2 SVGAGI. Deletions cut 6 bases from V and 6 bases from J, with 11 bases between. The CDR3 has 13 amino acids. This CDR3 reads CASSRNYAGELFF. As DNA, the CDR3 is TGTGCCAGCAGCCGTAACTATGCCGGGGAGCTGTTTTTT.

This chain links TRBV28 with TRBJ1-3; D is undetermined. Looked up from germline, CDR1 is MDHEN and CDR2 is SYDVKM. The CDR3 consists of 15 residues. Trimming removed 2 bases from V and 1 base from J, with 9 bases in between. Here the CDR3 DNA reads TGTGCCAGCAGTTTAGAAGGGCTTTCTGGAAACACCATATATTTT. Protein sequence: CASSLEGLSGNTIYF.

The rearrangement links TRBV29-1 to TRBJ2-7, with 10 bases matching TRBD1. The CDR3 runs to 14 residues. V lost 5 bases to trimming and J lost 4 bases; unmatched junction nucleotides: 8. Germline-derived CDR1 and CDR2 are SQVTM and ANQGSEA. The CDR3: CSVRPGQGRYEQYF. The CDR3 nucleotides read TGCAGCGTTCGTCCGGGACAGGGGAGGTACGAGCAGTACTTC.

The chain joins TRBV10-3 to TRBJ2-7, with D tentatively TRBD1 (6 bases). The V end was cut by 0 bases, the J end by 0 bases, with 6 bases between. This CDR3 spans 14 amino acids. The V gene's germline CDR1 is ENHRY and CDR2 SYGVKD. CDR3 DNA: TGTGCCATCAGTGAGTCGGACAGCTCCTACGAGCAGTACTTC. It codes for CAISESDSSYEQYF.